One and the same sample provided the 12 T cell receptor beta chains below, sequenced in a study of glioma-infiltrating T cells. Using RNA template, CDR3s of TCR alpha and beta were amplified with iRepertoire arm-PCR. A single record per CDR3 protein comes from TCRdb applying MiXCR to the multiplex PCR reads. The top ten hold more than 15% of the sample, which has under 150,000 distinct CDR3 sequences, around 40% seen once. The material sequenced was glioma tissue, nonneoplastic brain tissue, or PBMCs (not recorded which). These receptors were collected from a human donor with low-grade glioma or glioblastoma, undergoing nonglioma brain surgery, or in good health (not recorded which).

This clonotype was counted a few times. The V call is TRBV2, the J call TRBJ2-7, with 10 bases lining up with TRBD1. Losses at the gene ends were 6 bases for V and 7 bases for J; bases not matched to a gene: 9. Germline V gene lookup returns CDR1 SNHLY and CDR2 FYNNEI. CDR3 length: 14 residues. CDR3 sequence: CASSRQGALGEQYF. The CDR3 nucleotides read TGTGCCAGCAGCAGACAGGGGGCTTTGGGGGAGCAGTACTTC.

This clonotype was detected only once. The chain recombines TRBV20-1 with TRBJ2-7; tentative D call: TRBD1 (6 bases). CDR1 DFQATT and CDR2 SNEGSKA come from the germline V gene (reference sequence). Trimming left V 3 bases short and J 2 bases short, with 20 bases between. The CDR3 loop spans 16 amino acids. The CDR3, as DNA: TGCAGTGCTAGCGCCCGAGGGGGTTTAGCACCCTACGAGCAGTACTTC. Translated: CSASARGGLAPYEQYF.

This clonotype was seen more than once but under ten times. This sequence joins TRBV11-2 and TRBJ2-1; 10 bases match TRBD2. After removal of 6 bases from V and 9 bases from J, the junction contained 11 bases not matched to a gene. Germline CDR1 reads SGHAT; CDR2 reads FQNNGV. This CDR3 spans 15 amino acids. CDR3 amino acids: CASSSSGRGVREQFF. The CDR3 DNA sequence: TGTGCCAGCAGTTCCAGCGGGAGGGGAGTCCGTGAGCAGTTCTTC.

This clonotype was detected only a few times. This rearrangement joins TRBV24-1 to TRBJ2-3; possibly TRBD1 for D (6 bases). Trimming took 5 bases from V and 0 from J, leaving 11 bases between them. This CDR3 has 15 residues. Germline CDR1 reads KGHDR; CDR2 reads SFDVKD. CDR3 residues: CATSGRDISTDTQYF. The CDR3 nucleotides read TGTGCCACCAGTGGAAGGGACATAAGCACAGATACGCAGTATTTT.

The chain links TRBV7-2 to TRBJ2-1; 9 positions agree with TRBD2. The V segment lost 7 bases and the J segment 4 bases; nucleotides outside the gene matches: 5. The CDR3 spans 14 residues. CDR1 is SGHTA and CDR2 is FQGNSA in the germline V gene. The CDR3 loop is CASTSRGGYNEQFF. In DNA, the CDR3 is TGTGCCAGCACCTCGCGGGGGGGATACAATGAGCAGTTCTTC. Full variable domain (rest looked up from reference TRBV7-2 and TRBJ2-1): GAGVSQSPSNKVTEKGKDVELRCDPISGHTALYWYRQSLGQGLEFLIYFQGNSAPDKSGLPSDRFSAERTGGSVSTLTIQRTQQEDSAVYLCASTSRGGYNEQFFGPGTRLTVL.

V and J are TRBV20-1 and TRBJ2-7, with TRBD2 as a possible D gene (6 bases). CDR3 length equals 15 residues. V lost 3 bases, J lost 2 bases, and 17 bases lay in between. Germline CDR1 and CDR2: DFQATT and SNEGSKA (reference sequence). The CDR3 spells CSARGTPQGAYEQYF. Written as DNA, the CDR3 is TGCAGTGCTAGGGGGACTCCTCAAGGGGCCTACGAGCAGTACTTC.

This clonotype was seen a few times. In nucleotides, the CDR3 is TGTGCCAGCTCACCGGACAGGGATCAGCCCCAGCATTTT. This gives the protein CASSPDRDQPQHF. The rearrangement uses TRBV18 and TRBJ1-5; 8 bases match TRBD1. This CDR3 comprises 13 residues. V lost 3 bases, J lost 5 bases, and 0 bases stayed unmatched. Germline V gives CDR1 KGHSH, CDR2 LQKENI.

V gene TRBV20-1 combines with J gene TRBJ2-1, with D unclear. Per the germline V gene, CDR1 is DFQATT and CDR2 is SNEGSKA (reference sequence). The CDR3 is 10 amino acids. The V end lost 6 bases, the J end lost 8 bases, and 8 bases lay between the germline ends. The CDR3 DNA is TGCAGTGCATCGGGTGATGAGCAGTTCTTC. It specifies CSASGDEQFF.

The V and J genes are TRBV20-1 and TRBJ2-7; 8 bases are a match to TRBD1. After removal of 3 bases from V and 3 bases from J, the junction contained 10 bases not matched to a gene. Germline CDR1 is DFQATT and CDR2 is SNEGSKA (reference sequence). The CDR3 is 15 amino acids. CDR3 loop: CSARGTGGNFYEQYF. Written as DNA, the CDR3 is TGCAGTGCTAGGGGCACAGGGGGAAATTTCTACGAGCAGTACTTC.

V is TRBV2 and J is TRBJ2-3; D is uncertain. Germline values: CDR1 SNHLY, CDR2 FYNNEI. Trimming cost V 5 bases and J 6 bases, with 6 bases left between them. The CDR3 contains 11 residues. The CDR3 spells CASSYSDTQYF. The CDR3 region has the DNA TGTGCCAGCAGTTATTCGGATACGCAGTATTTT.

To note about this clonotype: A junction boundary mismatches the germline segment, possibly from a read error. In DNA form, the CDR3 reads TGCGCCACCAGTGATGACCACAGCAACAATGAGCAGTTCTTC. It yields the protein CATSDDHSNNEQFF. The chain has TRBV24-1 and TRBJ2-1; D uncertain. This CDR3 spans 14 amino acids. Germline V lookup: CDR1 KGHDR, CDR2 SFDVKD.

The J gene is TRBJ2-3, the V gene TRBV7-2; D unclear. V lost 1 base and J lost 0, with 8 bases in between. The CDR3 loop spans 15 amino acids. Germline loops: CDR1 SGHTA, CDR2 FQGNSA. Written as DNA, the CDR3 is TGTGCCAGCAGCTTAGGACCAGGAAGCACAGATACGCAGTATTTT. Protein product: CASSLGPGSTDTQYF.